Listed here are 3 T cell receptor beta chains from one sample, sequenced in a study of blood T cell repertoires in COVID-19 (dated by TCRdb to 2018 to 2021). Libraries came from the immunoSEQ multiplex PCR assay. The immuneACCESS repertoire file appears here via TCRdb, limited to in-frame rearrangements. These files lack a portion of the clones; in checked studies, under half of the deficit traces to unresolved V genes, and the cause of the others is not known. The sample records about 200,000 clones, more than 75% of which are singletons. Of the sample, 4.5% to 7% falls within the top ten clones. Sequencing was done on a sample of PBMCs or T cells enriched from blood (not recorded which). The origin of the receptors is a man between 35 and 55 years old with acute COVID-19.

CDR3 sequence reads: CASSLGDYEQYF. The CDR3 DNA sequence: TGTGCCAGCAGTTTAGGAGACTACGAGCAGTACTTC. The gene calls are TRBV6-5 and TRBJ2-7; D gene ambiguous. The CDR3 runs to 12 residues. Germline loops: CDR1 MNHEY, CDR2 SVGAGI. V was cut by 4 bases and J by 3 bases, with 7 bases left in between.

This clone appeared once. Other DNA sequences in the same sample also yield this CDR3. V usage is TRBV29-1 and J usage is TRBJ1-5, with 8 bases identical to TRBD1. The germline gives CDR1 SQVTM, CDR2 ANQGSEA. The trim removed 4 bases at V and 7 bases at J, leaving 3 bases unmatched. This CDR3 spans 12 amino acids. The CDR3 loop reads CSVGTGNQPQHF. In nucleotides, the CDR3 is TGCAGCGTTGGGACAGGGAACCAGCCCCAGCATTTT.

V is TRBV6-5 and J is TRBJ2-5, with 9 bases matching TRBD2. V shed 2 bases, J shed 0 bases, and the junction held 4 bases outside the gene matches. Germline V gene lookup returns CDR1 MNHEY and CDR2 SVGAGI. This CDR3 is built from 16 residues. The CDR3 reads CASSYTASGNQETQYF. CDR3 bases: TGTGCCAGCAGTTACACGGCTAGCGGGAACCAAGAGACCCAGTACTTC.